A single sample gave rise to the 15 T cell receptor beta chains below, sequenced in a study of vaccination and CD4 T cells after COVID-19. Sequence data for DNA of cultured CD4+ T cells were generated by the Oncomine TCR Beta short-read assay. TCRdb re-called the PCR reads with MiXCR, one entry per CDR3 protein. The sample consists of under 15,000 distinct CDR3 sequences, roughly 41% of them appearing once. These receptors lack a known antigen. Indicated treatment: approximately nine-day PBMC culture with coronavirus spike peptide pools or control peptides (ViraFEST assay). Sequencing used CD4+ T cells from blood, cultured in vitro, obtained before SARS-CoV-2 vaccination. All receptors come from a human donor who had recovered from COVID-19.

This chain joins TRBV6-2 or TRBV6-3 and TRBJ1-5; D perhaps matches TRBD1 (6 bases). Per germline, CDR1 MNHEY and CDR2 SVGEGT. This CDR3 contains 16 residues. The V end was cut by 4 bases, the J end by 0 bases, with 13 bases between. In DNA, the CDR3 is TGTGCCAGCAGTTCCCTAGACAGGTATAGCAATCAGCCCCAGCATTTT. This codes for CASSSLDRYSNQPQHF.

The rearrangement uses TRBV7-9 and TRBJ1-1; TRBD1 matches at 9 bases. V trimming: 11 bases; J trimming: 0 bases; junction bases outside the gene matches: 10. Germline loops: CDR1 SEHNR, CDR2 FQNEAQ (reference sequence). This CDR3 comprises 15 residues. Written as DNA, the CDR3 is TGTGCCGGCGCCTCGGGACAGGGTGTGAACACTGAAGCTTTCTTT. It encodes CAGASGQGVNTEAFF.

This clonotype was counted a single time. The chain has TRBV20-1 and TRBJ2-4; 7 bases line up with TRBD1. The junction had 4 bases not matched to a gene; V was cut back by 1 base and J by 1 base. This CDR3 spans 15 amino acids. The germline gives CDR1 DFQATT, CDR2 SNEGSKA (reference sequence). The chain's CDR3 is CSARGQGPAKNIQYF. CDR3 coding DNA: TGCAGTGCTAGAGGACAGGGTCCTGCCAAAAACATTCAGTACTTC.

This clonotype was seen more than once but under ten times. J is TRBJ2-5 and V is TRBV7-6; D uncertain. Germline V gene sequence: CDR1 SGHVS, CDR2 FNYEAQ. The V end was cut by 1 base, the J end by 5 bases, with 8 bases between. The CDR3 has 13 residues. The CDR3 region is CASSLGGVETQYF. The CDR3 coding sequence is TGTGCCAGCAGCTTAGGCGGCGTTGAGACCCAGTACTTC.

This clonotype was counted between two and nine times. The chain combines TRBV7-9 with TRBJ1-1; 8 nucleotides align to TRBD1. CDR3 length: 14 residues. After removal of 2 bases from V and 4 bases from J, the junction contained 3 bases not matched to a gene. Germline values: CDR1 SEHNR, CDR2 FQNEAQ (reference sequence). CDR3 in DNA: TGTGCCAGCAGCTTAACAGGGGGTCGCACTGAAGCTTTCTTT. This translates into CASSLTGGRTEAFF. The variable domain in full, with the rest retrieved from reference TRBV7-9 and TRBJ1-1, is DTGVSQNPRHKITKRGQNVTFRCDPISEHNRLYWYRQTLGQGPEFLTYFQNEAQLEKSRLLSDRFSAERPKGSFSTLEIQRTEQGDSAMYLCASSLTGGRTEAFFGQGTRLTVV.

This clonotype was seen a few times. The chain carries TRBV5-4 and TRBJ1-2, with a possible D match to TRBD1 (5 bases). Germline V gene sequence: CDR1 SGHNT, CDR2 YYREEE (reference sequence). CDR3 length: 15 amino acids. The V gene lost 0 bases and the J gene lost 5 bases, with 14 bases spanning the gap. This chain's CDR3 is CASSLETGRRYGYTF. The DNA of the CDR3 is TGTGCCAGCAGCTTGGAGACGGGGCGAAGATATGGCTACACCTTC.

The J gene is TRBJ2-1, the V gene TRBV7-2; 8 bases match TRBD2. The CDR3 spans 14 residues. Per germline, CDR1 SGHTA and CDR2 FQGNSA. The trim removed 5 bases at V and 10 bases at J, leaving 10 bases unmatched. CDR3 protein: CASSAAAGAREQFF. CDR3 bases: TGTGCCAGCAGCGCTGCAGCGGGAGCCCGGGAGCAGTTCTTC. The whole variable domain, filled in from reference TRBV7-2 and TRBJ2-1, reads GAGVSQSPSNKVTEKGKDVELRCDPISGHTALYWYRQSLGQGLEFLIYFQGNSAPDKSGLPSDRFSAERTGGSVSTLTIQRTQQEDSAVYLCASSAAAGAREQFFGPGTRLTVL.

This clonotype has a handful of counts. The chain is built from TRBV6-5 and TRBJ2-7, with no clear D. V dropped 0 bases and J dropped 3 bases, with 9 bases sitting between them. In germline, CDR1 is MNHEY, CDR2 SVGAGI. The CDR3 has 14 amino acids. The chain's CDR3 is CASSYSAESYEQYF. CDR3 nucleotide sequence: TGTGCCAGCAGTTACTCAGCTGAAAGCTACGAGCAGTACTTC.

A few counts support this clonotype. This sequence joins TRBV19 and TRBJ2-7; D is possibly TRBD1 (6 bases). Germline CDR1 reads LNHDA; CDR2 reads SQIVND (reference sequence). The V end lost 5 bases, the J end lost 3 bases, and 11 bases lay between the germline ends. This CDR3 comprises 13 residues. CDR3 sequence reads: CASSLNRDYEQYF. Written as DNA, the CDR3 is TGTGCCAGTAGTCTTAACAGGGACTACGAGCAGTACTTC.

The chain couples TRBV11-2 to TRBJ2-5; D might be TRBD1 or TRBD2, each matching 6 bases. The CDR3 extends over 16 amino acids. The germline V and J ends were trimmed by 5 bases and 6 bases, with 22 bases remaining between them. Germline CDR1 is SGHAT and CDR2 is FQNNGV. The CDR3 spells CASSDPSGGQQKTQYF. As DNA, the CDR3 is TGTGCCAGCAGCGATCCCAGTGGGGGGCAGCAAAAGACCCAGTACTTC.

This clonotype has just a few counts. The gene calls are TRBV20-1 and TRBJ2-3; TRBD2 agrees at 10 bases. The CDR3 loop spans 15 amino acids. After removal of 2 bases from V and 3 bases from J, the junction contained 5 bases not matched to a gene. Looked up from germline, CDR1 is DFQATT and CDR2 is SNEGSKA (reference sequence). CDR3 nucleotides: TGCAGTGCTAGATATCCTAGCGGGGGTACAGATACGCAGTATTTT. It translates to CSARYPSGGTDTQYF.

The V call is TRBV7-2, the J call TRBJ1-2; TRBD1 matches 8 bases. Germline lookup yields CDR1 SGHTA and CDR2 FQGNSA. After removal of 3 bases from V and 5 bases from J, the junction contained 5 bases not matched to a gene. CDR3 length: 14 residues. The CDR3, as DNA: TGTGCCAGCAGCTTGGGACAGGATAAGTATGGCTACACCTTC. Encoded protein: CASSLGQDKYGYTF.

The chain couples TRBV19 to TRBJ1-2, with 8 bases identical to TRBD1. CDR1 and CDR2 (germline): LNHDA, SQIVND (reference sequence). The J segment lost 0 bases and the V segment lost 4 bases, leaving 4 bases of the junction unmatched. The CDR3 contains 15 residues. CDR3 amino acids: CASSTTRGPNYGYTF. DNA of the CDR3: TGTGCCAGTAGTACAACCAGGGGGCCTAACTATGGCTACACCTTC.

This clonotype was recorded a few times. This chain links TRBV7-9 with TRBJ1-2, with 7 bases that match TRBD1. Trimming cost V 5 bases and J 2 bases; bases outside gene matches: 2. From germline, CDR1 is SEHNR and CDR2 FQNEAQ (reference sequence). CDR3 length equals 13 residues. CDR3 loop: CASSHRGNYGYTF. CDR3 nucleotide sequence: TGTGCCAGCAGCCACAGGGGCAACTATGGCTACACCTTC.

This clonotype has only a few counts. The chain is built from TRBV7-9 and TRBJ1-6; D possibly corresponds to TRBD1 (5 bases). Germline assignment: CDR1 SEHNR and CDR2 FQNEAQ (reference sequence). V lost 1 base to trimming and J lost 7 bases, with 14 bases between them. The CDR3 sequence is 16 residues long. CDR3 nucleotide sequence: TGTGCCAGCAGCTTAGGTCCAGGGAACGGGAATTCACCCCTCCACTTT. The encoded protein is CASSLGPGNGNSPLHF.